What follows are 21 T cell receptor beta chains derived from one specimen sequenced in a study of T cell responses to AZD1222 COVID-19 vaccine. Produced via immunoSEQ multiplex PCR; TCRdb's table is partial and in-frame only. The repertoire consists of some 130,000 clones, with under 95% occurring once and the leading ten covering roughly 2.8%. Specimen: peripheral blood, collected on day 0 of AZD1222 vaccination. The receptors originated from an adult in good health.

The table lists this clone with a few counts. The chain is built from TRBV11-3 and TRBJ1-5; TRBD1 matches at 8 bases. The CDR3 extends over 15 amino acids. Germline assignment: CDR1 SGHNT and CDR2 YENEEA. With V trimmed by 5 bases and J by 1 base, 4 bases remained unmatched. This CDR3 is CASSHGQGSNQPQHF. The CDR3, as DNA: TGTGCCAGCAGCCACGGACAGGGCAGCAATCAGCCCCAGCATTTT.

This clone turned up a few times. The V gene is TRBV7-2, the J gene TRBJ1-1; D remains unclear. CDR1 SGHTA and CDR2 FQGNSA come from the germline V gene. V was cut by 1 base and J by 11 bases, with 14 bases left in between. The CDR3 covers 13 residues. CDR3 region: CASSLGVSWAAFF. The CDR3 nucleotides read TGTGCCAGCAGCTTAGGGGTATCGTGGGCCGCTTTCTTT.

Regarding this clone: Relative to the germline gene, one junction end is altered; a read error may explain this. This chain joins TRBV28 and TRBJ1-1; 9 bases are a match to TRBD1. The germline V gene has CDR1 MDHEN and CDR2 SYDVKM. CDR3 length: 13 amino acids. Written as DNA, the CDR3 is TGTGCCAGCAGCCCTCGGGACAGGGATGGCCAAATCTTT. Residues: CASSPRDRDGQIF.

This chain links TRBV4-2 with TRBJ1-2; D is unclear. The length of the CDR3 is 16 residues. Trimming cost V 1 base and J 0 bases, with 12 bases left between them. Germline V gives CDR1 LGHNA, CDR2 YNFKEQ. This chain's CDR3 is CASSQVPPAANYGYTF. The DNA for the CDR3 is TGTGCCAGCAGCCAAGTCCCCCCAGCCGCTAACTATGGCTACACCTTC.

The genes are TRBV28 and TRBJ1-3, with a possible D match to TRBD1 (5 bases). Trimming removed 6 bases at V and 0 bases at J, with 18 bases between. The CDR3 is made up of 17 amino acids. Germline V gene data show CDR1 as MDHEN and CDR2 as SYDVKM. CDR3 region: CASRRLRDGNSGNTIYF. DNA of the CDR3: TGTGCCAGCAGACGCCTTAGGGACGGAAACTCTGGAAACACCATATATTTT. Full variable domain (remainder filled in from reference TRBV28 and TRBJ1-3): DVKVTQSSRYLVKRTGEKVFLECVQDMDHENMFWYRQDPGLGLRLIYFSYDVKMKEKGDIPEGYSVSREKKERFSLILESASTNQTSMYLCASRRLRDGNSGNTIYFGEGSWLTVV.

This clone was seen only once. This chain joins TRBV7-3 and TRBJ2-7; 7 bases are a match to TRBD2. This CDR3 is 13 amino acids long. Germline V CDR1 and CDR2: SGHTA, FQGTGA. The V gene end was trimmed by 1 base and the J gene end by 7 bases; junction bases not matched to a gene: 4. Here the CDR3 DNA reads TGTGCCAGCAGCTTAAGGCAGCGGGGTGAGCAGTACTTC. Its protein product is CASSLRQRGEQYF.

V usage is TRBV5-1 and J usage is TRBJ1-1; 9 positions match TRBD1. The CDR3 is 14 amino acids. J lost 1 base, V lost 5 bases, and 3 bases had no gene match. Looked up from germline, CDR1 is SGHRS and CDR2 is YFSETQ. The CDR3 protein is CASSPTGGNTEAFF. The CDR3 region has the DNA TGCGCCAGCAGTCCGACAGGGGGGAACACTGAAGCTTTCTTT.

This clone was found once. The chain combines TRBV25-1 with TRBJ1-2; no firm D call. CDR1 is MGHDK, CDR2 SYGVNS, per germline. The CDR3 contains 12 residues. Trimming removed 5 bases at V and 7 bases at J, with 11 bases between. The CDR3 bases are TGTGCCAGCAGTTTGTCCGGGATTGGCTACACCTTC. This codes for CASSLSGIGYTF.

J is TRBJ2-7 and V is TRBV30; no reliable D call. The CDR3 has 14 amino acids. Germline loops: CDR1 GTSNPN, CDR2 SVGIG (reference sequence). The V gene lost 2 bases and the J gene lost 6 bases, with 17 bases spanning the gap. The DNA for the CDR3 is TGTGCCTGGAGTCCGACACCGTTCCGCGCCGAGCAGTACTTC. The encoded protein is CAWSPTPFRAEQYF.

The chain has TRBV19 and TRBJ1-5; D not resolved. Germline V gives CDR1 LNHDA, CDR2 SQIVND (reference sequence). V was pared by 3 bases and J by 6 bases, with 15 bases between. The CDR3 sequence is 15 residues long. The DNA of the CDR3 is TGTGCCAGTAGTATGGGCCCTTTTCTGCTTCAGCCCCAGCATTTT. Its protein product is CASSMGPFLLQPQHF.

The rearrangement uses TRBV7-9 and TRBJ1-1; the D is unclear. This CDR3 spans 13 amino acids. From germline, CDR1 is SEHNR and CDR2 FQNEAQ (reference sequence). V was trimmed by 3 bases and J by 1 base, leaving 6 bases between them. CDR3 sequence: CASSFTPNTEAFF. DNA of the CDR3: TGTGCCAGCAGCTTTACACCGAACACTGAAGCTTTCTTT.

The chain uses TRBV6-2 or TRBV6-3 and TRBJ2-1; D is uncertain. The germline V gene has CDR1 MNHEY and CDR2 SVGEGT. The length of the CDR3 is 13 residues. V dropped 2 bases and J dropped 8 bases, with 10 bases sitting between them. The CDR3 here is CASSYESWHEQFF. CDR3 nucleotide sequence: TGTGCCAGCAGTTACGAGTCATGGCATGAGCAGTTCTTC.

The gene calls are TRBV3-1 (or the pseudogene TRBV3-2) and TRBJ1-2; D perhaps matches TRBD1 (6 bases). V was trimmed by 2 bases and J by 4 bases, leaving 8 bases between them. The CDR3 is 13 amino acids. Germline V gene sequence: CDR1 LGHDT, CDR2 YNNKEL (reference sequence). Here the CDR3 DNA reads TGTGCCAGCAGCCAATCGGACAGCTATGGCTACACCTTC. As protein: CASSQSDSYGYTF.

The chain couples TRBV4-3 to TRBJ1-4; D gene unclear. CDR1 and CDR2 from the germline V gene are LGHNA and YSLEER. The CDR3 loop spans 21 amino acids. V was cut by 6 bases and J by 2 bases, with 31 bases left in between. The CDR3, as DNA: TGCGCCAGCAGTCGAAATCCAAAAACCCAGGATTGGCAGGACACTAATGAAAAACTGTTTTTT. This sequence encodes CASSRNPKTQDWQDTNEKLFF.

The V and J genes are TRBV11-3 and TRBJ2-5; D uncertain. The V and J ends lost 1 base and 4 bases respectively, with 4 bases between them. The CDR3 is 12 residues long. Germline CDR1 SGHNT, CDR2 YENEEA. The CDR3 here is CASSLVTETQYF. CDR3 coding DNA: TGTGCCAGCAGCTTAGTGACAGAGACCCAGTACTTC.

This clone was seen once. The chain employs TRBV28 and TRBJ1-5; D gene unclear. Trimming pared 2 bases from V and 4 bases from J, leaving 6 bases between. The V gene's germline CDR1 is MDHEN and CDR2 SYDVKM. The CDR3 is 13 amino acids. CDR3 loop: CASSLEANQPQHF. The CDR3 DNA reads TGTGCCAGCAGTTTAGAGGCGAATCAGCCCCAGCATTTT.

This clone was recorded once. The CDR3 sequence: CASGWTGGNTGELFF. For the CDR3, the DNA is TGTGCCAGCGGCTGGACAGGGGGGAACACCGGGGAGCTGTTTTTT. J is TRBJ2-2 and V is TRBV9; 10 positions agree with TRBD1. Unmatched junction bases numbered 4, after V lost 7 bases and J lost 1 base. The CDR3 consists of 15 residues. Germline lookup yields CDR1 SGDLS and CDR2 YYNGEE.

CDR3 in amino acids: CASSNRTGELFF. The CDR3, as DNA: TGTGCCAGCAGTAATAGAACCGGGGAGCTGTTTTTT. The chain couples TRBV6-4 to TRBJ2-2; D is undetermined. This CDR3 comprises 12 residues. The V end was cut by 5 bases, the J end by 5 bases, with 6 bases between. From germline, CDR1 is MRHNA and CDR2 SNTAGT.

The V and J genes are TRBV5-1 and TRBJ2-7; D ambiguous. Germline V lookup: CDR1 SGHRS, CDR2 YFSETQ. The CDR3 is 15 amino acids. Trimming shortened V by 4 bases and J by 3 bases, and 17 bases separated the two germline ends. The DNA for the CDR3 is TGCGCCAGCAGCAGGGAAGCACTCCAAAACTACGAGCAGTACTTC. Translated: CASSREALQNYEQYF.

CDR3 region: CASTSGFNMNTEAFF. CDR3 nucleotides: TGTGCCAGCACCTCGGGATTCAACATGAACACTGAAGCTTTCTTT. The chain joins TRBV6-5 to TRBJ1-1; D gene unclear. The germline gives CDR1 MNHEY, CDR2 SVGAGI. The CDR3 runs to 15 residues. Trimming stripped 7 bases from V and 0 bases from J, with 15 bases between.

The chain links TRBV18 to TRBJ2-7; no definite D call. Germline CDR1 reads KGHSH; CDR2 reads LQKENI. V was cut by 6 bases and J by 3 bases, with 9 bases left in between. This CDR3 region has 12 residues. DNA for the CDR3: TGTGCCAGCTCTGTGGGTGACTACGAGCAGTACTTC. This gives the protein CASSVGDYEQYF.